Sequencing of this T cell receptor beta chain was carried out in a study of blood T cells in healthy people across ages. Study details: In model experiments, template switching was able to capture about one barcoded beta molecule for every two T cells that were present. The study, taken as a whole, reports: It was found that TCR beta diversity correlated strongly with the percentage of naive T cells. Relative to aged donors, long-lived donors carried more naive CD4+ cells and displayed higher diversity.

Germline loops: CDR1 SQVTM, CDR2 ANQGSEA. The V end lost 4 bases, the J end lost 6 bases, and 17 bases lay between the germline ends. This CDR3 comprises 14 residues. A second PCR, run for roughly 7 to 11 cycles, used a sample-barcoded 5' primer plus a J-beta primer mix. Each of the samples gave a minimum of 3 million paired-end reads that contained CDR3. TCRdb called the 5' RACE reads again in MiXCR, with one record for every CDR3 protein. In the table there are about 700,000 distinct CDR3 sequences, about 32% of which are singletons. Many counts were recorded for this clonotype. Its matching antigen is unknown.

This sequence originates from a woman over 75 in good health. Sequenced sample: blood. This chain uses TRBV29-1 with TRBJ2-3, with TRBD2 as a possible D gene (6 bases). The CDR3: CSVAPGSAGDTQYF. The CDR3 region has the DNA TGCAGCGTTGCCCCAGGTTCTGCGGGGGATACGCAGTATTTT.